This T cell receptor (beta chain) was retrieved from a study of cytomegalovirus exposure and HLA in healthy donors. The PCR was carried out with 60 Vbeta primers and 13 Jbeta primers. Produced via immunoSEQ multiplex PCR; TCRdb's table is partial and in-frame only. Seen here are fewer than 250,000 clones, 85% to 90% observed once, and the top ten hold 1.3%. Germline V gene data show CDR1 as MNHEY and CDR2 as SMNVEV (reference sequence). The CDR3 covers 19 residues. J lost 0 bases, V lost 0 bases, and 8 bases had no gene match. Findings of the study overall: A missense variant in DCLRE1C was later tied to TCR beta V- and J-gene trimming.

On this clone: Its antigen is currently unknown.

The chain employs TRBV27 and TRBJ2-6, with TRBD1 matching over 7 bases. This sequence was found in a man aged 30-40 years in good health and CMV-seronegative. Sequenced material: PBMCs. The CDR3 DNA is TGTGCCAGCAGTTTATCCGTTACAGGGGTCCTCTCTGGGGCCAACGTCCTGACTTTC. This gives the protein CASSLSVTGVLSGANVLTF.